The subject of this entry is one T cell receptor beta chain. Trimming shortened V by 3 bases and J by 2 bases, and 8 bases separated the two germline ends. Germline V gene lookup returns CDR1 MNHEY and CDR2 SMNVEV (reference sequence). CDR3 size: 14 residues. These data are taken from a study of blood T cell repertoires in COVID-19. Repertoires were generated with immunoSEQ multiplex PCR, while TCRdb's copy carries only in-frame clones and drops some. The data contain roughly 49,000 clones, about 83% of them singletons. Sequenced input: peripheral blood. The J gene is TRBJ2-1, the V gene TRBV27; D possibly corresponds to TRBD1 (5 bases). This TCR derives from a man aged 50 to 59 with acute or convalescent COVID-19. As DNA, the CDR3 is TGTGCCAGCAGTTTCGTAGGGGCCTACAATGAGCAGTTCTTC. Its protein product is CASSFVGAYNEQFF.